This T cell receptor (beta chain) was observed in a study of T cell changes during pregnancy in multiple sclerosis (dated 2019 in TCRdb). Study-level background: Changes in the T cell repertoire over the course of pregnancy were examined in this study in women with multiple sclerosis.

Taken from cysteine to phenylalanine, the CDR3 has 13 residues. Only the CDR3 part of the read is kept: 39 bases, read in frame from the first base. The germline V gene supplies CDR1 MDHEN and CDR2 SYDVKM. The junction shows trimming of 2 bases on V and 6 bases on J, plus 11 bases between the germline ends. To prepare the library, the immunoSEQ multiplex PCR assay was applied. TCRdb provides this immuneACCESS table in a form limited to in-frame rearrangements. Some clones are lacking; in checked studies, under half of them reflect an unresolved V gene, and why the rest are absent is not known. The sample records tens of thousands of clones, 75% to 90% of which are singletons. The top ten hold approximately 1.2% of the sample. Worth noting for this clone: Its antigen has not been determined. Within one base of it there is no much larger clone, and no base qualities were kept.

The sequence came from a female donor with multiple sclerosis, enrolled in a pregnancy study. The source material was CD4+ T cells from peripheral blood mononuclear cells, sampled in the first trimester of pregnancy. This chain is built from TRBV28 and TRBJ2-7; no D gene can be assigned with confidence. CDR3 reads: CASSLTGRGEQYF. The nucleotide sequence is given as TGTGCCAGCAGTTTAACTGGAAGAGGCGAGCAGTACTTC.